This T cell receptor (beta chain) appears in the sequencing data of a study of early T cells in non-severe SARS-CoV-2 infection. This CDR3 is built from 13 residues. V was trimmed by 6 bases and J by 0 bases, leaving 12 bases between them. Germline CDR1 SQVTM, CDR2 ANQGSEA. Tagging with unique molecular identifiers was applied to individual cDNA molecules. TCRdb redid the calling of the 5' RACE reads with MiXCR, one entry per CDR3 protein. The sample comprises 37,000 or so distinct CDR3 sequences, roughly 6% of which are singletons, and roughly 6% rests with the top ten. Study-level points and caveats: Private and CD4 specificities were missed by VDJdb matching, skewed to anti-spike CD8.

This clonotype occurred many times. Its antigen remains unidentified. The rearrangement joins TRBV29-1 to TRBJ2-7; unclear D gene. What was sequenced was whole blood. The clonotype originates from an adult who was a healthcare worker with PCR-confirmed SARS-CoV-2 infection or an uninfected control (not recorded which). CDR3 residues: CSVKLESSYEQYF. The CDR3 region has the DNA TGCAGCGTCAAACTGGAGAGCTCCTACGAGCAGTACTTC.